This is a list of T cell receptor beta chains from one sample in a study of T cells after yellow fever vaccination. TCRdb ran MiXCR on the 5' RACE reads and lists one entry per CDR3 protein. The data contain approximately 300,000 distinct CDR3 sequences, 8.7% of them singletons. The source was PBMCs, collected on the day of the first yellow fever vaccination. The receptors here all came from a man aged 18 to 35 who received the YFV17D yellow fever vaccine. The CDR3 runs from the conserved cysteine through the conserved F or W. A D gene is named only where the DNA matches it firmly. Size is stated for part of the rows, as once, few or many counts, or as a class when the clone is expanded.

clone_size j_call d_call v_call cdr3_aa cdr3_nt
. TRBJ2-5 . TRBV28 CASSDDQMETQYF TGTGCCAGCAGTGACGACCAGATGGAGACCCAGTACTTC
. TRBJ2-2 TRBD2 TRBV12-3/TRBV12-4 CASVRAGGSGELFF TGTGCCAGCGTTAGGGCCGGGGGGTCCGGGGAGCTGTTTTTT
few TRBJ2-7 . TRBV14 CASSQGISRQGGYEQYF TGTGCCAGCAGCCAAGGAATCTCGAGGCAGGGGGGCTACGAGCAGTACTTC
. TRBJ2-3 TRBD2 TRBV12-3/TRBV12-4 CASSPSSGGADTQYF TGTGCCAGCAGCCCGTCTAGCGGCGGGGCAGATACGCAGTATTTT
few TRBJ1-2 . TRBV12-3/TRBV12-4 CASSLADTRRNYGYTF TGTGCCAGCAGTTTAGCGGACACCCGTCGTAACTATGGCTACACCTTC
. TRBJ1-6 . TRBV5-1 CASSLGPAGGQSLHF TGCGCCAGCAGCTTGGGGCCCGCGGGGGGGCAATCCCTCCACTTT
few TRBJ2-3 TRBD2 TRBV7-3 CASSQATSGGVTDTQYF TGTGCCAGCAGCCAAGCGACTAGCGGGGGGGTCACAGATACGCAGTATTTT
many TRBJ2-5 . TRBV6-2/TRBV6-3 CASSPSGGGYETQYF TGTGCCAGCAGCCCCTCCGGGGGAGGATATGAGACCCAGTACTTC
. TRBJ2-4 . TRBV5-5 CASSLDTGFNIQYF TGTGCCAGCAGCTTGGACACAGGGTTCAACATTCAGTACTTC
. TRBJ1-1 . TRBV4-3 CASSQDHRGNTEAFF TGCGCCAGCAGCCAAGATCATAGAGGGAACACTGAAGCTTTCTTT
. TRBJ1-2 . TRBV11-2 CASSQPGTPGDSNYGYTF TGTGCCAGCAGCCAGCCCGGAACACCGGGAGACTCTAACTATGGCTACACCTTC
few TRBJ1-1 . TRBV9 CASSVAPTTDTEAFF TGTGCCAGCAGCGTAGCTCCCACAACAGACACTGAAGCTTTCTTT
few TRBJ2-1 TRBD2 TRBV5-1 CASSLDRLAGVNEQFF TGCGCCAGCAGCTTGGATCGCTTGGCGGGGGTCAATGAGCAGTTCTTC
. TRBJ2-5 TRBD1 TRBV5-1 CASSSRTGKEAQYF TGCGCCAGCAGCTCCAGGACAGGGAAAGAGGCCCAGTACTTC
. TRBJ2-1 . TRBV19 CASSIGSSGFTNEQFF TGTGCCAGTAGTATAGGATCGAGCGGTTTTACTAATGAGCAGTTCTTC